The TCR beta chain under discussion was sequenced for a study of blood T cell repertoires in COVID-19. Generated by immunoSEQ multiplex PCR, the TCRdb table keeps only in-frame clones and is missing some. The top ten clones hold roughly 19% of a sample with 150,000 to 200,000 clones, about 80% of them seen once. The V gene lost 0 bases and the J gene lost 4 bases, with 10 bases spanning the gap. Germline V lookup: CDR1 SGHNT, CDR2 YYREEE (reference sequence). This CDR3 is built from 14 residues. Sequencing was done on a sample of peripheral blood. The clonotype comes from a woman at least 80 years old with acute or convalescent COVID-19. The chain employs TRBV5-4 and TRBJ1-1; TRBD1 is a possible D gene (5 bases). The CDR3 nucleotides are TGTGCCAGCAGCTTGGTAGGGAGGGGCACTGAAGCTTTCTTT. This sequence encodes CASSLVGRGTEAFF.